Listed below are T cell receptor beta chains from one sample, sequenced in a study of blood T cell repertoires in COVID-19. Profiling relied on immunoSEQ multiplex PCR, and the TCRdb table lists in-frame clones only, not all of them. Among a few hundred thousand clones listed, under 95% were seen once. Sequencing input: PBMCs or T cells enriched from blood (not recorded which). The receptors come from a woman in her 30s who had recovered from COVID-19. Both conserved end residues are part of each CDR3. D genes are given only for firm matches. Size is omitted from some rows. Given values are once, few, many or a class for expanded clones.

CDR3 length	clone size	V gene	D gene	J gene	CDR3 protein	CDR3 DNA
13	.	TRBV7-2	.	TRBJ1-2	CASSLLDSPGYTF	TGTGCCAGCAGCTTATTGGACAGCCCCGGCTACACCTTC
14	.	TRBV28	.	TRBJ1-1	CASRRDPGNTEAFF	TGTGCCAGCAGACGTGACCCGGGGAACACTGAAGCTTTCTTT
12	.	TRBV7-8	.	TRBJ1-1	CASSPGGTEAFF	TGTGCCAGCAGCCCGGGGGGAACTGAAGCTTTCTTT
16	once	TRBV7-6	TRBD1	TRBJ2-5	CASSLWDRGSKETQYF	TGTGCCAGCAGCTTATGGGACAGGGGGTCGAAAGAGACCCAGTACTTC
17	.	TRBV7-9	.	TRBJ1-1	CASSLGQVGRQNTEAFF	TGTGCCAGCAGCTTAGGCCAGGTTGGGAGGCAGAACACTGAAGCTTTCTTT
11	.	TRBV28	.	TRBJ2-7	CASRLRYEQYF	TGTGCCAGCAGGCTACGTTACGAGCAGTACTTC
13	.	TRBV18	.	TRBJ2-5	CASSQTGQETQYF	TGTGCCAGCTCACAAACGGGGCAAGAGACCCAGTACTTC
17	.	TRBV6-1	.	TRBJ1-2	CASSDYEDSISFYGYTF	TGTGCCAGCAGTGATTATGAGGACTCAATCTCATTCTACGGCTACACCTTC
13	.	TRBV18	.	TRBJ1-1	CASSTEMNTEAFF	TGTGCCAGCTCGACAGAAATGAACACTGAAGCTTTCTTT
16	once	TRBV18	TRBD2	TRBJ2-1	CASSPSTSGTYNEQFF	TGTGCCAGCTCACCAAGCACTAGCGGGACCTACAATGAGCAGTTCTTC
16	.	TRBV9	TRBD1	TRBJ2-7	CASSVEPDRAFREQYF	TGTGCCAGCAGCGTAGAACCGGACAGGGCATTCCGCGAGCAGTACTTC
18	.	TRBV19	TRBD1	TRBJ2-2	CASRLYGTGVLGVGELFF	TGTGCCAGTAGGCTATACGGGACAGGGGTGTTAGGAGTCGGGGAGCTGTTTTTT
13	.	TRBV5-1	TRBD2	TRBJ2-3	CASRGSGADTQYF	TGCGCCAGCCGCGGAAGCGGGGCAGATACGCAGTATTTT
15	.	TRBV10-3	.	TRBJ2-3	CAIKAGDSGSDTQYF	TGTGCCATCAAAGCCGGGGACTCAGGGTCAGATACGCAGTATTTT
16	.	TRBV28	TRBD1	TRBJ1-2	CASSSLPDREVYGYTF	TGTGCCAGCAGTTCTCTCCCGGACAGGGAGGTCTATGGCTACACCTTC
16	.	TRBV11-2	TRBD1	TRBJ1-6	CASSGNRGPTHSPLHF	TGTGCCAGCAGCGGGAACAGGGGGCCGACTCATTCACCCCTCCACTTT
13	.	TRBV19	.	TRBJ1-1	CASSKDSNTEAFF	TGTGCCAGTAGTAAAGACAGTAACACTGAAGCTTTCTTT
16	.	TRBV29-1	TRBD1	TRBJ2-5	CSLNSGTGGVGETQYF	TGCAGCCTGAATTCCGGGACAGGGGGTGTTGGAGAGACCCAGTACTTC
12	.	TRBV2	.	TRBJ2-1	CASSVGGDEQFF	TGTGCCAGCAGTGTTGGGGGCGATGAGCAGTTCTTC
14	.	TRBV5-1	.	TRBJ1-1	CASSFRGEDTEAFF	TGCGCCAGCAGCTTCAGAGGGGAGGACACTGAAGCTTTCTTT
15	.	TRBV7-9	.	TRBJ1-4	CASSLGGDVSEKLFF	TGTGCCAGCAGCTTAGGGGGGGACGTAAGCGAAAAACTGTTTTTT
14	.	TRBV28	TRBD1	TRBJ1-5	CASSLGTGYQPQHF	TGTGCCAGCAGTTTGGGGACAGGGTATCAGCCCCAGCATTTT
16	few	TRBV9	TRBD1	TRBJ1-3	CASSVEGTGVGNTIYF	TGTGCCAGCAGCGTAGAGGGGACAGGGGTTGGAAACACCATATATTTT
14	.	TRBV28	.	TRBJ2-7	CASSLSQGDWGQYF	TGTGCCAGCAGTTTGTCACAGGGCGATTGGGGGCAGTACTTC
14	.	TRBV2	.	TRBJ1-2	CASREMGVNYGYTF	TGTGCCAGCAGGGAAATGGGAGTAAACTATGGCTACACCTTC
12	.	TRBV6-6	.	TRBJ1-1	CASSYTRTEAFF	TGTGCCAGCAGTTACACTAGAACTGAAGCTTTCTTT
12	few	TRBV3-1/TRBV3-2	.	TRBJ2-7	CASSQGTYEQYF	TGTGCCAGCAGCCAAGGCACTTACGAGCAGTACTTC
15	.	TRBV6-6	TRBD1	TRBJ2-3	CASTRRQGSTDTQYF	TGTGCCAGCACCCGGAGACAGGGCAGCACAGATACGCAGTATTTT
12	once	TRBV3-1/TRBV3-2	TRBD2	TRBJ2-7	CASSGRAREQYF	TGTGCCAGCAGCGGGAGGGCCCGCGAGCAGTACTTC
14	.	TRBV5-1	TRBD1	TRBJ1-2	CASSTGQGAGGYTF	TGCGCCAGCAGCACAGGACAGGGGGCAGGTGGCTACACCTTC
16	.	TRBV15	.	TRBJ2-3	CATSRDLEAGTDTQYF	TGTGCCACCAGCAGAGATCTAGAGGCAGGGACAGATACGCAGTATTTT